This TCR beta chain originates from a study of blood T cell repertoires in COVID-19. Overall study: T cells, B-cell-depleted T cells, or PBMCs provided the cDNA or gDNA that served as material.

The CDR3 totals 13 residues. The V end was cut by 3 bases, the J end by 3 bases, with 10 bases between. Germline CDR1 SGHRS, CDR2 YFSETQ. Across about two dozen US areas, participants ranged in age from 18 to 89 years. Using immunoSEQ multiplex PCR, the repertoire was profiled, and TCRdb retains in-frame clones only, with some absent. The sample carries over 350,000 clones, around nine tenths recorded once. Input material: PBMCs or T cells enriched from blood (not recorded which). The genes are TRBV5-1 and TRBJ2-7; D is perhaps TRBD2 (5 bases). The source of this sequence is a woman aged 45-60 years who had recovered from COVID-19. Here the CDR3 DNA reads TGCGCCAGCAGCTCCGGACGGGACTACGAGCAGTACTTC. It encodes CASSSGRDYEQYF.